This T cell receptor (beta chain) came from a study of Ad26.COV2.S vaccination and SARS-CoV-2 variants. Study-wide points: Substantial breadth in spike-specific CD8+ and CD4+ T cell responses was reportedly seen after vaccination.

Treatment given: 19 received Ad26.COV2.S at low or high dose, single or two shots; 5 received placebo; per-sample allocation not given. The samples date from day 63 after the first vaccine or placebo injection. Vaccine was an Ad26 vector expressing Wuhan-strain SARS-CoV-2 spike. Measured with immunoSEQ multiplex PCR; TCRdb has only the in-frame clones, and not every one. The top ten clones hold roughly 1.9% of a sample with fewer than 400,000 clones, about 86% of them seen once. This clone was seen once. Its matching antigen is unknown. The CDR3 has 14 residues. The germline V and J ends were trimmed by 0 bases and 2 bases, with 9 bases remaining between them. Per the germline V gene, CDR1 is SGHDT and CDR2 is YYEEEE.

The V gene is TRBV5-6, the J gene TRBJ2-7; D is perhaps TRBD2 (5 bases). This sequence was found in a person between 18 and 60 years old who received the Ad26.COV2.S COVID-19 vaccine or a placebo. The source was peripheral blood, collected in a trial of Ad26.COV2.S vaccine versus placebo. The CDR3 coding sequence is TGTGCCAGCAGCTTGGGAGGGAACCCCTACGAGCAGTACTTC. Residues: CASSLGGNPYEQYF.